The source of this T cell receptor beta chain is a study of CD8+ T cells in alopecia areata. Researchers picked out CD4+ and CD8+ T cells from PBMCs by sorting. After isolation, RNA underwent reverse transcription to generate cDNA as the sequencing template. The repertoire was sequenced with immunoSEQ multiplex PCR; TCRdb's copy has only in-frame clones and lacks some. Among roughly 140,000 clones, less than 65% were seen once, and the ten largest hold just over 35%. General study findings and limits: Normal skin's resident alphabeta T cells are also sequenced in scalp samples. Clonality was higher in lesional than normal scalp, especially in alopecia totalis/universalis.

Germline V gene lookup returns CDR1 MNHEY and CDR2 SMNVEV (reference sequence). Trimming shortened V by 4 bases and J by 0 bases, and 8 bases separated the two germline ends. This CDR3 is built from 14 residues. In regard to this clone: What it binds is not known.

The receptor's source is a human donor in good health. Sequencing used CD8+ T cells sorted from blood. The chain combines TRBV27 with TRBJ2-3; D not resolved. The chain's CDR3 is CASSWGISTDTQYF. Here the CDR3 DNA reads TGTGCCAGCAGTTGGGGAATTAGCACAGATACGCAGTATTTT.